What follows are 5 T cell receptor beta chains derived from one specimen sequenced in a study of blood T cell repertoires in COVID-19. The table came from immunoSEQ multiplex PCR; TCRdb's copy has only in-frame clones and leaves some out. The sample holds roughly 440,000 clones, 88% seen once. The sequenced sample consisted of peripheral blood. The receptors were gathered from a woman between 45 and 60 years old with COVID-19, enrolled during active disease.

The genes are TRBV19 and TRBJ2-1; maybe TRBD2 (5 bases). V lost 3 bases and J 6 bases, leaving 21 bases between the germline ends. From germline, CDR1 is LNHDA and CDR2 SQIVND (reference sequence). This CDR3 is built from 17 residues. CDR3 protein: CASSMVGPSMGVNEQFF. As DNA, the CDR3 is TGTGCCAGTAGTATGGTCGGGCCCTCCATGGGAGTCAATGAGCAGTTCTTC. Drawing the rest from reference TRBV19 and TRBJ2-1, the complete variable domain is DGGITQSPKYLFRKEGQNVTLSCEQNLNHDAMYWYRQDPGQGLRLIYYSQIVNDFQKGDIAEGYSVSREKKESFPLTVTSAQKNPTAFYLCASSMVGPSMGVNEQFFGPGTRLTVL.

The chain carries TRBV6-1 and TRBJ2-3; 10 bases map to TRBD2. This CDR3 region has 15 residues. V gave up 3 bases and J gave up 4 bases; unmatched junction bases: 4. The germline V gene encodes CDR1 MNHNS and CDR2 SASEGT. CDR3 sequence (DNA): TGTGCCAGCAGTGAGCCTAGCGGGGGCCCAGATACGCAGTATTTT. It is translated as CASSEPSGGPDTQYF.

This CDR3 reads CASSPPRDRGQSGANVLTF. The CDR3 region has the DNA TGTGCCAGCTCACCCCCACGGGACAGGGGGCAATCTGGGGCCAACGTCCTGACTTTC. This chain uses TRBV18 with TRBJ2-6; 12 bases are a match to TRBD1. The CDR3 contains 19 residues. With 3 bases clipped from V and 1 base from J, the junction kept 7 bases outside the gene matches. Germline V gives CDR1 KGHSH, CDR2 LQKENI.

CDR3 region: CASSRSSYEQYF. The CDR3 DNA sequence: TGTGCCAGCAGCAGGAGCTCCTACGAGCAGTACTTC. This rearrangement joins TRBV9 to TRBJ2-7; no firm D call. Germline V CDR1 and CDR2: SGDLS, YYNGEE. This CDR3 contains 12 residues. The V gene lost 4 bases and the J gene lost 0 bases, with 5 bases spanning the gap.

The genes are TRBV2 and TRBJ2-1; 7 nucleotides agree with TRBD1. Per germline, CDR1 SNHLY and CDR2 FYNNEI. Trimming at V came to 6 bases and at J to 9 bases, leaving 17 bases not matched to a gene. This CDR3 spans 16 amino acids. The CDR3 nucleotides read TGTGCCAGCAGAATTGTGACAGGGACCTTATTGGGTGAGCAGTTCTTC. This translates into CASRIVTGTLLGEQFF.